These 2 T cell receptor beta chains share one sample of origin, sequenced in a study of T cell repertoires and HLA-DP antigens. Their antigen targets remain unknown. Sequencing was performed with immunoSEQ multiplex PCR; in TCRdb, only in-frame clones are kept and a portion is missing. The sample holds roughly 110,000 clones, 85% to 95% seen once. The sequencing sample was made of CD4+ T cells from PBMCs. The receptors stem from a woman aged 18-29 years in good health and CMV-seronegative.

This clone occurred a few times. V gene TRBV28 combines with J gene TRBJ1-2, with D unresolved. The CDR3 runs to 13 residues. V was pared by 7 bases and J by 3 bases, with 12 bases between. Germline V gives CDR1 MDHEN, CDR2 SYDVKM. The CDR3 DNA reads TGTGCCAGCAACGAAGGTTATCACTATGGCTACACCTTC. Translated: CASNEGYHYGYTF.

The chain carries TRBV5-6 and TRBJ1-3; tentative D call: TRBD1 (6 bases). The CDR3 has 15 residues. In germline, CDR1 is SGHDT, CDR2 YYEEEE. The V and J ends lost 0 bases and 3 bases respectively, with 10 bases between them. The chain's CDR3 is CASSLAVRGGNTIYF. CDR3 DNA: TGTGCCAGCAGCTTGGCCGTCAGGGGTGGAAACACCATATATTTT. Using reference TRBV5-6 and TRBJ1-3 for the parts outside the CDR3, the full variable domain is DAGVTQSPTHLIKTRGQQVTLRCSPKSGHDTVSWYQQALGQGPQFIFQYYEEEERQRGNFPDRFSGHQFPNYSSELNVNALLLGDSALYLCASSLAVRGGNTIYFGEGSWLTVV.